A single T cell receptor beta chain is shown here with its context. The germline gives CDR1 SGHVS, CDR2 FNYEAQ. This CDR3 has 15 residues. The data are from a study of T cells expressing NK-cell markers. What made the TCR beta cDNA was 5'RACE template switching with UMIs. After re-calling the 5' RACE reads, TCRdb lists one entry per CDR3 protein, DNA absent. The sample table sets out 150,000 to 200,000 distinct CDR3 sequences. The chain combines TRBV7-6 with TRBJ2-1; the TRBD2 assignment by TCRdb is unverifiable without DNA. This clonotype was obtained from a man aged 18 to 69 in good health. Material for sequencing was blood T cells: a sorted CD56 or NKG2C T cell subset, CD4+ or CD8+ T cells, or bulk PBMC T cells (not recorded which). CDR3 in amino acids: CASSLGPAGYNEQFF.